Below are 18 T cell receptor beta chains sequenced from a single sample in a study of T cell repertoires in cytomegalovirus infection. TCRdb analysed the reads with MiXCR anew, one entry per CDR3 protein. This table has about 830,000 distinct CDR3 sequences, around a third appearing once. The antigens of these receptors remain unknown. Sequencing was performed on cultured CD8+ T cells from PBMCs, taken from culture after CMV antigen stimulation. These receptor sequences come from a human donor in good health (CMV status not recorded). Some clones in this sample may be carry-over from other donors' samples.

This clonotype was seen only a few times. The chain employs TRBV11-2 and TRBJ2-3, with D possibly TRBD2 on 6 matching bases. V gave up 1 base and J gave up 0 bases, with 11 bases separating them. Germline CDR1 reads SGHAT; CDR2 reads FQNNGV. The CDR3 is 16 residues long. CDR3 residues: CASSLVVAASTDTQYF. The CDR3 bases are TGTGCCAGCAGCTTAGTGGTAGCGGCAAGCACAGATACGCAGTATTTT. Variable domain in full (rest from reference TRBV11-2 and TRBJ2-3): EAGVAQSPRYKIIEKRQSVAFWCNPISGHATLYWYQQILGQGPKLLIQFQNNGVVDDSQLPKDRFSAERLKGVDSTLKIQPAKLEDSAVYLCASSLVVAASTDTQYFGPGTRLTVL.

The chain carries TRBV5-4 and TRBJ1-2, with no clear D. The CDR3 is made up of 17 amino acids. Trimming cost V 1 base and J 6 bases, with 22 bases left between them. The germline gives CDR1 SGHNT, CDR2 YYREEE (reference sequence). The CDR3 sequence: CASSLWWSESGMDGYTF. The CDR3, as DNA: TGTGCCAGCAGCTTGTGGTGGTCGGAATCGGGGATGGATGGCTACACCTTC.

This clonotype has more than one count but fewer than ten. The DNA of the CDR3 is TGTGCCAGCAGCCAGATGGGGGGGCCGAGCTCCTACAATGAGCAGTTCTTC. It encodes CASSQMGGPSSYNEQFF. The chain couples TRBV11-3 to TRBJ2-1, with a tentative D call TRBD2 (7 bases). The V end was cut by 5 bases, the J end by 0 bases, with 17 bases between. Germline CDR1 and CDR2: SGHNT and YENEEA. The CDR3 runs 17 residues.

This clonotype was recorded a few times. The gene calls are TRBV7-8 and TRBJ1-6; D uncertain. Between the trimmed V and J ends, which lost 2 bases and 1 base, there was a span of 12 bases. The CDR3 extends over 17 amino acids. The germline V gene has CDR1 SGHVS and CDR2 FQNEAQ. Written as DNA, the CDR3 is TGTGCCAGCAGCTTAAGTCTTCAGTGGTCCTATAATTCACCCCTCCACTTT. It translates to CASSLSLQWSYNSPLHF.

The rearrangement links TRBV6-1 to TRBJ1-2; TRBD1 matches at 10 bases. The length of the CDR3 is 14 residues. From germline, CDR1 is MNHNS and CDR2 SASEGT. Trimming removed 5 bases from V and 6 bases from J; junction bases left unmatched: 6. In nucleotides, the CDR3 is TGTGCCAGCAGTTCCGGGACAGGGGATAATGGCTACACCTTC. Translated: CASSSGTGDNGYTF.

This rearrangement joins TRBV11-3 to TRBJ2-6, with 7 bases lining up with TRBD1. Germline V gene sequence: CDR1 SGHNT, CDR2 YENEEA. The V gene end was trimmed by 5 bases and the J gene end by 4 bases; junction bases not matched to a gene: 8. The CDR3 spans 16 residues. The CDR3 region has the DNA TGTGCCAGCAGCCCAAACGACAGGGCCGGGGCCAACGTCCTGACTTTC. Its protein product is CASSPNDRAGANVLTF.

The rearrangement links TRBV4-3 to TRBJ2-7, with 7 bases fitting TRBD2. Germline values: CDR1 LGHNA, CDR2 YSLEER. The trim removed 0 bases at V and 10 bases at J, leaving 9 bases unmatched. The CDR3 consists of 14 residues. DNA for the CDR3: TGCGCCAGCAGCCAAGAGGATCGGGGGGTGACACAGTACGTC. Its translation is CASSQEDRGVTQYV.

In its sample, this clonotype was seen a few times. The rearrangement links TRBV2 to TRBJ1-2, with unresolved D. V shed 8 bases and J shed 8 bases, with 15 bases lying between them. CDR1 is SNHLY, CDR2 FYNNEI, per germline. CDR3 size: 12 residues. CDR3 sequence: CASPSGWEGYTF. DNA for the CDR3: TGTGCCAGCCCCAGTGGGTGGGAGGGCTACACCTTC.

Ten or more counts support this clonotype. The V call is TRBV7-9, the J call TRBJ1-1, with D hard to call. The V gene's germline CDR1 is SEHNR and CDR2 FQNEAQ (reference sequence). Trimming took 0 bases from V and 10 from J, leaving 12 bases between them. This CDR3 region has 13 residues. CDR3: CASSLAGEVRAFF. The CDR3 bases are TGTGCCAGCAGCTTAGCCGGGGAAGTACGAGCTTTCTTT.

This clonotype has just a few counts. This sequence joins TRBV5-6 and TRBJ2-3, with D possibly matching TRBD1 (6 bases). Germline CDR1 and CDR2: SGHDT and YYEEEE. The CDR3 contains 14 residues. The V end lost 5 bases, the J end lost 4 bases, and 14 bases lay between the germline ends. As DNA, the CDR3 is TGTGCCAGCAGAGCCGATGGGGGCCCAGATACGCAGTATTTT. It encodes CASRADGGPDTQYF. Variable domain in full (rest from reference TRBV5-6 and TRBJ2-3): DAGVTQSPTHLIKTRGQQVTLRCSPKSGHDTVSWYQQALGQGPQFIFQYYEEEERQRGNFPDRFSGHQFPNYSSELNVNALLLGDSALYLCASRADGGPDTQYFGPGTRLTVL.

This clonotype has ten or more counts. The chain employs TRBV7-2 and TRBJ1-4, with D unclear. CDR1 is SGHTA, CDR2 FQGNSA, per germline. V dropped 8 bases and J dropped 4 bases, with 11 bases sitting between them. The length of the CDR3 is 13 residues. The CDR3 is CASSRSLNEKLFF. CDR3 DNA: TGTGCCAGCTCTAGGTCGCTTAATGAAAAACTGTTTTTT.

Details on this clonotype: Since the CDR3 does not end with the conserved phenylalanine or tryptophan, this likely comes from a read error. The chain links TRBV11-2 to TRBJ2-5; perhaps TRBD1 as D (6 bases). This CDR3 has 15 residues. CDR1 is SGHAT and CDR2 is FQNNGV in the germline V gene. V was shortened by 1 base and J by 1 base, with 10 bases between the two germline ends. CDR3 in DNA: TGTGCCAGCAGCTTAGTGACAGGAATCCAAGAGACCCAGTACTTA. Protein: CASSLVTGIQETQYL.

This chain uses TRBV12-3 or TRBV12-4 with TRBJ2-7; D unclear. V lost 3 bases to trimming and J lost 1 base, with 10 bases between them. CDR3 length: 14 residues. The DNA for the CDR3 is TGTGCCAGCAGTTTTATTGGCGGATCCTACGAGCAGTACTTC. Translating gives CASSFIGGSYEQYF.

In this sample, this clonotype turned up a few times. The chain couples TRBV7-9 to TRBJ2-5, with TRBD2 as a possible D gene (5 bases). With 4 bases removed from V and 7 bases from J, the gap between germline ends came to 19 bases. CDR3 length: 15 amino acids. CDR1 is SEHNR, CDR2 FQNEAQ, per germline (reference sequence). The CDR3 DNA follows: TGTGCCAGCAGCTCCCCTCGAGGGTCCCGGCCGACCCAGTACTTC. As protein: CASSSPRGSRPTQYF.

The V call is TRBV4-1, the J call TRBJ2-2; a possible D gene is TRBD2 (6 bases). Trimming shortened V by 0 bases and J by 5 bases, and 16 bases separated the two germline ends. Per the germline V gene, CDR1 is MGHRA and CDR2 is YSYEKL. The CDR3 contains 17 residues. The CDR3 loop is CASSQDRRANPTGELFF. The CDR3 bases are TGCGCCAGCAGCCAAGATAGGAGGGCGAACCCAACCGGGGAGCTGTTTTTT.

The chain recombines TRBV4-3 with TRBJ2-4; D is perhaps TRBD1 (6 bases). V shed 0 bases and J shed 2 bases, with 11 bases lying between them. Germline CDR1 is LGHNA and CDR2 is YSLEER. This CDR3 has 16 amino acids. The CDR3 DNA reads TGCGCCAGCAGCCAAGAAAACAGGGTCACCAAAAACATTCAGTACTTC. Translated: CASSQENRVTKNIQYF.

This clonotype was counted a few times. Mismatch with germline at one junction end may stem from a read error. The genes are TRBV4-1 and TRBJ2-7; D is unclear. Germline CDR1 reads MGHRA; CDR2 reads YSYEKL. This CDR3 spans 13 amino acids. The CDR3 sequence: CASSQDGGYEQYF. The CDR3 DNA is TGTGCCAGCAGCCAAGATGGTGGCTACGAGCAGTACTTC.

This clonotype was detected once. The gene calls are TRBV27 and TRBJ1-1; perhaps TRBD1 as D (6 bases). Germline V gene lookup returns CDR1 MNHEY and CDR2 SMNVEV (reference sequence). This CDR3 comprises 16 residues. Trimming left V 5 bases short and J 2 bases short, with 18 bases between. The CDR3 coding sequence is TGTGCCAGCAGTCCACTCTCAGGGGCGGGAAACACTGAAGCTTTCTTT. It specifies CASSPLSGAGNTEAFF.